One and the same sample provided the 12 T cell receptor beta chains below, sequenced in a study of monozygotic twins with inflammatory bowel disease. TCRdb re-called the 5' RACE reads; one entry per CDR3 protein, DNA not given. Its table lists about 160,000 distinct CDR3 sequences. Sequenced input: blood. These receptors were collected from a human donor with ulcerative colitis or Crohn's disease, or a healthy co-twin of an affected twin (not recorded which).

V gene TRBV20-1 combines with J gene TRBJ2-1; TCRdb designates TRBD2, a call that cannot be tested without DNA. The length of the CDR3 is 14 residues. The germline V gene has CDR1 DFQATT and CDR2 SNEGSKA (reference sequence). CDR3 region: CSAPRSGRVNEQFF.

Here the CDR3 reads CASSIEDSVQPQHF. This chain links TRBV19 with TRBJ1-5. The germline gives CDR1 LNHDA, CDR2 SQIVND (reference sequence). CDR3 length equals 14 residues.

The chain joins TRBV24-1 to TRBJ2-1; absent DNA, TCRdb's TRBD2 call cannot be checked. Germline CDR1 KGHDR, CDR2 SFDVKD. The CDR3 runs 12 residues. This CDR3 is CATSLTRGEQFF.

The rearrangement links TRBV5-1 to TRBJ1-1; absent DNA, TCRdb's TRBD1 call cannot be checked. CDR3 size: 16 residues. Germline loops: CDR1 SGHRS, CDR2 YFSETQ. CDR3 sequence: CASSNAGTESNTEAFF.

The rearrangement joins TRBV20-1 to TRBJ2-1. Germline CDR1 is DFQATT and CDR2 is SNEGSKA (reference sequence). The CDR3 has 15 amino acids. CDR3 amino acids: CSASPIRGPYNEQFF.

The rearrangement uses TRBV6-2 or TRBV6-3 and TRBJ2-1. The CDR3 runs 15 residues. Germline CDR1 and CDR2: MNHEY and SVGEGT. This chain's CDR3 is CASSYMVAQRNEQFF.

The rearrangement joins TRBV4-3 to TRBJ1-6. Germline loops: CDR1 LGHNA, CDR2 YSLEER. The CDR3 runs 13 residues. The CDR3 loop is CASSPDDNSPLHF.

V is TRBV7-9 and J is TRBJ2-7; the TCRdb call, TRBD1, lacks DNA for checking. CDR3 size: 16 residues. Germline CDR1 and CDR2: SEHNR and FQNEAQ (reference sequence). CDR3 in amino acids: CASSSETGIYVGEQYF.

The gene calls are TRBV5-5 and TRBJ2-7. The CDR3 spans 14 residues. CDR1 is SGHKS and CDR2 is YYEKEE in the germline V gene (reference sequence). The CDR3 loop is CASSLDVIFYEQYF.

The chain combines TRBV4-2 with TRBJ2-7; TCRdb gives TRBD1 as the D gene, but with no DNA this cannot be confirmed. The CDR3 spans 15 residues. Germline lookup yields CDR1 LGHNA and CDR2 YNFKEQ. The CDR3 reads CASSQEGGKAHEQYF.

CDR3: CAISGDRGLAFF. This chain links TRBV10-3 with TRBJ1-1; the D call from TCRdb, TRBD1, cannot be confirmed without DNA. CDR3 length: 12 amino acids. Germline CDR1 ENHRY, CDR2 SYGVKD.

V usage is TRBV20-1 and J usage is TRBJ2-5; TCRdb selects TRBD1, and the lack of DNA leaves this call unchecked. The CDR3 length is 13 residues. Germline lookup yields CDR1 DFQATT and CDR2 SNEGSKA (reference sequence). CDR3 protein: CSARLTGQETQYF.